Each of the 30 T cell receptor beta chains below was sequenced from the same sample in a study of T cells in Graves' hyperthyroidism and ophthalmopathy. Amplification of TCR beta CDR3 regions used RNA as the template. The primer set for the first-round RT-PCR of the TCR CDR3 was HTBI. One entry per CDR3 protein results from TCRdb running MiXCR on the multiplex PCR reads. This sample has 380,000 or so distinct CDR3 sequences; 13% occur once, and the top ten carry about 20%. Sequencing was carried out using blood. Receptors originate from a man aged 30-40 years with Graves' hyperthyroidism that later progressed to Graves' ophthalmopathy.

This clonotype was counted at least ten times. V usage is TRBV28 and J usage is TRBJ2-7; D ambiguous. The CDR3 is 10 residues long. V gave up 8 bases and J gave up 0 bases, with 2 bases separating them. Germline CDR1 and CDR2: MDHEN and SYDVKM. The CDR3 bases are TGTGCCAGCGGCTCCTACGAGCAGTACTTC. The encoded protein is CASGSYEQYF.

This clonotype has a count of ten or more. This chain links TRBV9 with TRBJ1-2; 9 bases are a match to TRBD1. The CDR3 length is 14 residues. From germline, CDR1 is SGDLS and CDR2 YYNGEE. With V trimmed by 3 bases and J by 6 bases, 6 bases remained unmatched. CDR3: CASSAGQGIDGYTF. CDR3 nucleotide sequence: TGTGCCAGCAGCGCAGGACAGGGGATTGATGGCTACACCTTC.

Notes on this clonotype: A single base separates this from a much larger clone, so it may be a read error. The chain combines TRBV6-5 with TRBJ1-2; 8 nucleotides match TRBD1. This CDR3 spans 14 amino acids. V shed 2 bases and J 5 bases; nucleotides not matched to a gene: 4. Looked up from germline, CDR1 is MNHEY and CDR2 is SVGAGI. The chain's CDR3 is CASSYATGEYGYTF. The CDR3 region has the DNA TGTGCCAGCAGTTACGCGACAGGGGAATATGGCTACACCTTC.

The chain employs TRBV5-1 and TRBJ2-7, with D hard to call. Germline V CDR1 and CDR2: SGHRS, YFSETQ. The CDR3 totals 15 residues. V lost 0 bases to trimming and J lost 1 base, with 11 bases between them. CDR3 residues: CASSLDSFSSYEQYF. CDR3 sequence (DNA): TGCGCCAGCAGCTTGGACAGCTTTAGTTCCTACGAGCAGTACTTC.

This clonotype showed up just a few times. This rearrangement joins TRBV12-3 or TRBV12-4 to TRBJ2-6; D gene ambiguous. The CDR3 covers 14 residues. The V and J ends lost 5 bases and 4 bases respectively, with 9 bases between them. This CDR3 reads CASSKLPGANVLTF. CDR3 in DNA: TGTGCCAGCAGTAAACTACCCGGGGCCAACGTCCTGACTTTC.

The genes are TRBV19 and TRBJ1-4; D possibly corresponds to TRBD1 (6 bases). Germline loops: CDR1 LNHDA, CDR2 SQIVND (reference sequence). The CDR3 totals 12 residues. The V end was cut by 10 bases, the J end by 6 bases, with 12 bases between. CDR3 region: CATSRGDEKLFF. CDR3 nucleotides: TGTGCCACCTCGAGGGGGGATGAAAAACTGTTTTTT.

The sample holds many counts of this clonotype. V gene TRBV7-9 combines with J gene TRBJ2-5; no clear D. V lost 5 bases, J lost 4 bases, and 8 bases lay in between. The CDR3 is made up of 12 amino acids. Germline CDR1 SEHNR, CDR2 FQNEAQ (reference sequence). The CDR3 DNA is TGTGCCAGCAGCGATATCGGAGAGACCCAGTACTTC. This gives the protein CASSDIGETQYF.

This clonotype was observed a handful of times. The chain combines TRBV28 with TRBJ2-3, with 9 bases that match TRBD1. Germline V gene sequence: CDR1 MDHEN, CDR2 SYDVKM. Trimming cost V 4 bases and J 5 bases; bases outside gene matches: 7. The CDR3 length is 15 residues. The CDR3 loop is CASSSRGQGKDTQYF. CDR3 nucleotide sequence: TGTGCCAGCAGTTCCAGAGGACAGGGGAAAGATACGCAGTATTTT.

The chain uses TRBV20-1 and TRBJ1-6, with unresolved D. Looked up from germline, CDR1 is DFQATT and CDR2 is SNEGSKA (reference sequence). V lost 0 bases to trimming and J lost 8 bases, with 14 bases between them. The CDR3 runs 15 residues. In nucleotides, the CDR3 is TGCAGTGCTAGAGATTTCCGGGATCAGGATTCACCCCTCCACTTT. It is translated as CSARDFRDQDSPLHF.

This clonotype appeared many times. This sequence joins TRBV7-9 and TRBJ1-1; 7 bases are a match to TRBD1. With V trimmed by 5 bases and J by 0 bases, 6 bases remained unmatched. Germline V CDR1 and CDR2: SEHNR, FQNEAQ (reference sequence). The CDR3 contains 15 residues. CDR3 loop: CASSPTGVMNTEAFF. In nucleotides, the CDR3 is TGTGCCAGCAGCCCTACAGGGGTCATGAACACTGAAGCTTTCTTT.

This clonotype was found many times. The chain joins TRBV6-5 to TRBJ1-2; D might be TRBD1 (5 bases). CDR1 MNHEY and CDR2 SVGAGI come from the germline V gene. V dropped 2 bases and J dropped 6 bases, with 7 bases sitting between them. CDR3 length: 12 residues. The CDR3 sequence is CASSYPGDGYTF. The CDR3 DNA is TGTGCCAGCAGTTACCCGGGGGATGGCTACACCTTC.

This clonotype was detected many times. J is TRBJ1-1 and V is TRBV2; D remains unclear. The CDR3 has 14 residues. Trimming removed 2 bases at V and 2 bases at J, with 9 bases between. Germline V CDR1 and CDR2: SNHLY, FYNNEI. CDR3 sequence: CASSESQPNTEAFF. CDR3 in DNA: TGTGCCAGCAGTGAAAGTCAGCCAAACACTGAAGCTTTCTTT. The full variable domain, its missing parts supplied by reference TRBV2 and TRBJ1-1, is EPEVTQTPSHQVTQMGQEVILRCVPISNHLYFYWYRQILGQKVEFLVSFYNNEISEKSEIFDDQFSVERPDGSNFTLKIRSTKLEDSAMYFCASSESQPNTEAFFGQGTRLTVV.

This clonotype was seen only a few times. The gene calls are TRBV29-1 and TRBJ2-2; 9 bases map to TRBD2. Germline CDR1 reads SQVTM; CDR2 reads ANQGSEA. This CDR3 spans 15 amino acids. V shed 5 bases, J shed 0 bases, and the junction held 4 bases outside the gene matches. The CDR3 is CSVRLAGSNTGELFF. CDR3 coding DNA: TGCAGCGTTCGGCTAGCGGGGTCGAACACCGGGGAGCTGTTTTTT.

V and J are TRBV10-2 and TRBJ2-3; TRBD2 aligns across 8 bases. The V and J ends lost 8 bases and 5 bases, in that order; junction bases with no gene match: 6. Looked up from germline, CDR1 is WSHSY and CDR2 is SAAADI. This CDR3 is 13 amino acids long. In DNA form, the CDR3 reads TGCGCCAGCCTCCCGGGGGGGCGAGATACGCAGTATTTT. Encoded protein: CASLPGGRDTQYF.

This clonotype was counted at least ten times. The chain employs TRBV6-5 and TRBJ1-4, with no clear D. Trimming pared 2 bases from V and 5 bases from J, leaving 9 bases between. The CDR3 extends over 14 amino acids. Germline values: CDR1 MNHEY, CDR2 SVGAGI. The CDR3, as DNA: TGTGCCAGCAGTTACGGCCAGAACAATGAAAAACTGTTTTTT. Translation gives CASSYGQNNEKLFF.

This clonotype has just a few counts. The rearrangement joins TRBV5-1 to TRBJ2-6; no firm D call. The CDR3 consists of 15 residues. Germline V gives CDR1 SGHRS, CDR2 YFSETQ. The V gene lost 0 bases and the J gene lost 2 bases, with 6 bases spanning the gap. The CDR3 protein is CASSLGLTGANVLTF. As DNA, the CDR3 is TGCGCCAGCAGCTTGGGGCTCACTGGGGCCAACGTCCTGACTTTC.

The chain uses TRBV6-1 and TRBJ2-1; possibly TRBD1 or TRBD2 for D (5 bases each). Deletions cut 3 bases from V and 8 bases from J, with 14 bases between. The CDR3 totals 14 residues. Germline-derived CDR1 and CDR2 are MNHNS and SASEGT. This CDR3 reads CASSDGRGSDEQFF. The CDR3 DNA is TGTGCCAGCAGTGACGGACGGGGCTCCGATGAGCAGTTCTTC.

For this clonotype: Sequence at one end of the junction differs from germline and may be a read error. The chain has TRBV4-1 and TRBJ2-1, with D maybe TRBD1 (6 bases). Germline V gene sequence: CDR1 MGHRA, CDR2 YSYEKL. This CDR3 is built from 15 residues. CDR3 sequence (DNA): TGCACCAGCAGCCAGGGGTTAAAGTCCTACAATGAGCAGTTCTTC. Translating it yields CTSSQGLKSYNEQFF.

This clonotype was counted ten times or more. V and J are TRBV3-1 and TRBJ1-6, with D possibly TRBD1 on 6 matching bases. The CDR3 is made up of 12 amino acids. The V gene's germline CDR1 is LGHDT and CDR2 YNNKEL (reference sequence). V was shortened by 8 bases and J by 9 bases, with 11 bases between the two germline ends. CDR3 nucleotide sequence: TGTGCCAGCCAGGGGACGGGTTCACCCCTCCACTTT. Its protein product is CASQGTGSPLHF.

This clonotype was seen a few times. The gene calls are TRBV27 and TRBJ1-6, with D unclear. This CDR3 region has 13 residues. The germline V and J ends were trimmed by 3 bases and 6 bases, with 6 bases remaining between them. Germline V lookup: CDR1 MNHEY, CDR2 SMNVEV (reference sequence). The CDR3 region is CASSFGFNSPLHF. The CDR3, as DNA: TGTGCCAGCAGTTTTGGGTTTAATTCACCCCTCCACTTT.

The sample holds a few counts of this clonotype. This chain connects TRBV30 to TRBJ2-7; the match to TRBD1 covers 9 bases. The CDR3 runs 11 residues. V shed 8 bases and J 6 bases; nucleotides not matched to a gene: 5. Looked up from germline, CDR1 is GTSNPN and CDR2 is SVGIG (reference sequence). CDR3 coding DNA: TGTGCCCAGGGACAGGGTGGCGAGCAGTACTTC. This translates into CAQGQGGEQYF.

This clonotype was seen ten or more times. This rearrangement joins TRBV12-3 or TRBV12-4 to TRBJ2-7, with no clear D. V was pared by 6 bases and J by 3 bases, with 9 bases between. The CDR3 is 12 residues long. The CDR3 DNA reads TGTGCCAGCAGCCAGAACAACTACGAGCAGTACTTC. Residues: CASSQNNYEQYF.

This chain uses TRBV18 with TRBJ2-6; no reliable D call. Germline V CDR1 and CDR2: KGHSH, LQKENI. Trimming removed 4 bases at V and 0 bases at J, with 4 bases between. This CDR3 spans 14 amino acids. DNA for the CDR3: TGTGCCAGCTCACAGGTCTCTGGGGCCAACGTCCTGACTTTC. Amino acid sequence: CASSQVSGANVLTF.

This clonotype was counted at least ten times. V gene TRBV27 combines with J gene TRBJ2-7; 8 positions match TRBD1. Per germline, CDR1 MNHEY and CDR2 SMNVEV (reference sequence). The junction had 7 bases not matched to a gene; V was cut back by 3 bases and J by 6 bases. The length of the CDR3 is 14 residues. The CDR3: CASSFRTGRGEQYF. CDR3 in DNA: TGTGCCAGCAGTTTCCGGACAGGGAGAGGCGAGCAGTACTTC.

In nucleotides, the CDR3 is TGTGCCAGCAAGCCAGGGGTCTCCTACAATGAGCAGTTCTTC. Translated, it gives CASKPGVSYNEQFF. The V and J genes are TRBV2 and TRBJ2-1; D is perhaps TRBD1 (6 bases). Germline-derived CDR1 and CDR2 are SNHLY and FYNNEI. There are 14 residues in the CDR3. V was trimmed by 7 bases and J by 0 bases, leaving 10 bases between them.

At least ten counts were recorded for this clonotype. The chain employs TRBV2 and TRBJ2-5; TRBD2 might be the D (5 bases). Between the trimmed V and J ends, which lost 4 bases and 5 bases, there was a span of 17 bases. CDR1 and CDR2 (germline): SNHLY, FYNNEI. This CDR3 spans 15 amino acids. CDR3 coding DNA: TGTGCCAGCAGTGCTTCTAGCACCGCCAGGGAGACCCAGTACTTC. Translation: CASSASSTARETQYF. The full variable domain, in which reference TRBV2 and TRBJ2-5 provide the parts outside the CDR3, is EPEVTQTPSHQVTQMGQEVILRCVPISNHLYFYWYRQILGQKVEFLVSFYNNEISEKSEIFDDQFSVERPDGSNFTLKIRSTKLEDSAMYFCASSASSTARETQYFGPGTRLLVL.

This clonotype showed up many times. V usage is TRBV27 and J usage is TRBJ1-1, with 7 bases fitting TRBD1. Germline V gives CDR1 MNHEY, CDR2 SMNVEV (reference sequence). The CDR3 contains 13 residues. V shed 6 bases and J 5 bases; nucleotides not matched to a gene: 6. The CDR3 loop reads CASRFQGVTEAFF. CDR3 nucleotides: TGTGCCAGCAGATTTCAGGGGGTAACTGAAGCTTTCTTT.

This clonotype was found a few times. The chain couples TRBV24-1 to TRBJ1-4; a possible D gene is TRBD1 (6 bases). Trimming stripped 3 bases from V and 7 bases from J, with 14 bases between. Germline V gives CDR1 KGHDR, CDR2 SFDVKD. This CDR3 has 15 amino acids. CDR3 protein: CATSDTGSVTEKLFF. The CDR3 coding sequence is TGTGCCACCAGTGATACAGGGAGTGTGACTGAAAAACTGTTTTTT.

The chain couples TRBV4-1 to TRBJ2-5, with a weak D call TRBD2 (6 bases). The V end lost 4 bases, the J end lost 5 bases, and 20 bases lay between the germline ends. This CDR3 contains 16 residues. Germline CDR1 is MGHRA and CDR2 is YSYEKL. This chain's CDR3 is CASSPSGTSIFETQYF. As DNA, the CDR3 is TGCGCCAGCAGCCCCTCCGGGACTTCGATTTTTGAGACCCAGTACTTC.

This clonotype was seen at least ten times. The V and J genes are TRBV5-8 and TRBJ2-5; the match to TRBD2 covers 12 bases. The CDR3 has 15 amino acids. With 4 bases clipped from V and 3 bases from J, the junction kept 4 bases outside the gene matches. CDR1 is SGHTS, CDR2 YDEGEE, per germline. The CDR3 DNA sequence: TGTGCCAGCAGCACCTCTAGCGGGGGGGAAGAGACCCAGTACTTC. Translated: CASSTSSGGEETQYF. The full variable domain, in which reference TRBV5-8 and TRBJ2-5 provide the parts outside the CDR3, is EAGVTQSPTHLIKTRGQQATLRCSPISGHTSVYWYQQALGLGLQFLLWYDEGEERNRGNFPPRFSGRQFPNYSSELNVNALELEDSALYLCASSTSSGGEETQYFGPGTRLLVL.